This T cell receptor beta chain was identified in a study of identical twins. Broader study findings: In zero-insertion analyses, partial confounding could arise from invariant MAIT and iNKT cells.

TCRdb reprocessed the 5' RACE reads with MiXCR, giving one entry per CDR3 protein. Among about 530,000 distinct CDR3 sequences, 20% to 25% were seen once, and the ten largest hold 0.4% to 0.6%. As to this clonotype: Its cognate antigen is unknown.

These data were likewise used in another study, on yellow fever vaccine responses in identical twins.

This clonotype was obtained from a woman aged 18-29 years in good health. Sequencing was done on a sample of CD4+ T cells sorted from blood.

The CDR3 DNA is TGTGCCAGCAGCAGACGCTTAGGGAGCTCCTACAATGAGCAGTTCTTC. Translating gives CASSRRLGSSYNEQFF. The V and J genes are TRBV3-1 and TRBJ2-1; possibly TRBD2 for D (5 bases). The CDR3 covers 16 residues. Trimming took 5 bases from V and 0 from J, leaving 14 bases between them. Germline values: CDR1 LGHDT, CDR2 YNNKEL (reference sequence).